Presented here are 29 T cell receptor beta chains from one specimen sequenced in a study of shared clonotypes between healthy human individuals. TCRdb keeps only in-frame clones here, not all; method: immunoSEQ multiplex PCR. The sample has about 2.3 million clones; approximately 95% are singletons. Sequencing was performed on naive CD4+ T cells from PBMCs. The subset is: CD45RA+ positively selected. The origin of the receptors is a man between 18 and 29 years old in good health. Some clones in this sample may be carry-over from other donors' samples.

The rearrangement joins TRBV5-1 to TRBJ2-7; 7 bases are a match to TRBD1. Germline-derived CDR1 and CDR2 are SGHRS and YFSETQ. The V segment lost 0 bases and the J segment 3 bases; nucleotides outside the gene matches: 6. The CDR3 has 15 residues. The DNA of the CDR3 is TGCGCCAGCAGCTTGGCCCCGACAGGGCTCTACGAGCAGTACTTC. This translates into CASSLAPTGLYEQYF.

The CDR3 DNA follows: TGTGCCAACCCAGCTAGCGGGAGGAAACCGTCCTACAATGAGCAGTTCTTC. This translates into CANPASGRKPSYNEQFF. The genes are TRBV6-9 and TRBJ2-1, with 11 bases aligning to TRBD2. The CDR3 consists of 17 residues. The ends lost 10 bases at V and 1 base at J; junction bases unmatched: 12. The germline V gene has CDR1 MNHGY and CDR2 SVAAGI.

The chain has TRBV28 and TRBJ2-7; 11 bases agree with TRBD1. Germline V gene data show CDR1 as MDHEN and CDR2 as SYDVKM. The CDR3 spans 14 residues. The junction had 4 bases not matched to a gene; V was cut back by 7 bases and J by 2 bases. The CDR3 DNA sequence: TGTGCCAGCACCAGGACAGGGGGCGCCTACGAGCAGTACTTC. It yields the protein CASTRTGGAYEQYF. Full variable domain (missing parts from reference TRBV28 and TRBJ2-7): DVKVTQSSRYLVKRTGEKVFLECVQDMDHENMFWYRQDPGLGLRLIYFSYDVKMKEKGDIPEGYSVSREKKERFSLILESASTNQTSMYLCASTRTGGAYEQYFGPGTRLTVT.

The genes are TRBV28 and TRBJ1-3; tentatively, D is TRBD1 (5 bases). This CDR3 has 18 amino acids. V dropped 6 bases and J dropped 0 bases, with 21 bases sitting between them. Germline CDR1 is MDHEN and CDR2 is SYDVKM. The DNA for the CDR3 is TGTGCCAGCAGGGTATTCTTGAGGGGCCGAAACTCTGGAAACACCATATATTTT. Residues: CASRVFLRGRNSGNTIYF.

This chain connects TRBV5-4 to TRBJ1-2; the D gene is possibly TRBD1 (6 bases). The CDR3 spans 12 residues. Trimming removed 3 bases from V and 12 bases from J, with 15 bases in between. Germline CDR1 and CDR2: SGHNT and YYREEE (reference sequence). The CDR3 loop is CASSSTQGRNTF. CDR3 coding DNA: TGTGCCAGCAGCTCCACTCAGGGGAGGAACACCTTC.

Details on this clone: Other DNA sequences in this specimen translate into the identical CDR3. J is TRBJ2-3 and V is TRBV18; D remains unclear. Trimming cost V 1 base and J 1 base, with 3 bases left between them. The CDR3 length is 13 residues. Germline V gene lookup returns CDR1 KGHSH and CDR2 LQKENI. CDR3 residues: CASSPRRTDTQYF. The CDR3 DNA reads TGTGCCAGCTCACCACGGCGCACAGATACGCAGTATTTT. Using reference TRBV18 and TRBJ2-3 for the parts outside the CDR3, the full variable domain is NAGVMQNPRHLVRRRGQEARLRCSPMKGHSHVYWYRQLPEEGLKFMVYLQKENIIDESGMPKERFSAEFPKEGPSILRIQQVVRGDSAAYFCASSPRRTDTQYFGPGTRLTVL.

The V and J genes are TRBV10-3 and TRBJ2-7; tentatively, D is TRBD2 (6 bases). CDR3 length equals 14 residues. With 0 bases removed from V and 4 bases from J, the gap between germline ends came to 10 bases. CDR1 and CDR2 (germline): ENHRY, SYGVKD. CDR3 loop: CAISESVGGYEQYF. Here the CDR3 DNA reads TGTGCCATCAGTGAGTCTGTGGGGGGATACGAGCAGTACTTC.

CDR3 region: CASSYSLGGSIDGYTF. CDR3 DNA: TGTGCCAGCAGTTACTCTCTAGGGGGTAGTATTGATGGCTACACCTTC. The chain uses TRBV6-6 and TRBJ1-2; D possibly corresponds to TRBD1 (6 bases). CDR3 length: 16 residues. Germline V gene data show CDR1 as MNHNY and CDR2 as SVGAGI (reference sequence). The germline V and J ends were trimmed by 0 bases and 6 bases, with 17 bases remaining between them.

The chain links TRBV5-4 to TRBJ1-3; D not certain. V shed 4 bases and J shed 4 bases, with 15 bases lying between them. Germline CDR1 is SGHNT and CDR2 is YYREEE (reference sequence). The CDR3 loop spans 15 amino acids. The CDR3 loop is CASSPRAGNGNTIYF. CDR3 sequence (DNA): TGTGCCAGCAGCCCAAGAGCGGGGAACGGAAACACCATATATTTT.

The chain uses TRBV28 and TRBJ2-1, with TRBD2 matching 12 bases. Germline V gene lookup returns CDR1 MDHEN and CDR2 SYDVKM. The CDR3 loop spans 19 amino acids. The junction had 14 bases not matched to a gene; V was cut back by 5 bases and J by 3 bases. The CDR3 sequence is CASSLGLAGTGGRYNEQFF. The CDR3 DNA is TGTGCCAGCAGTCTTGGACTAGCGGGAACGGGGGGCCGCTACAATGAGCAGTTCTTC.

The chain employs TRBV11-1 and TRBJ2-1, with D perhaps being TRBD1 or TRBD2 (5 bases each). The CDR3 runs to 14 residues. Trimming took 4 bases from V and 9 from J, leaving 16 bases between them. CDR1 and CDR2 from the germline V gene are SGHAT and FQDESV (reference sequence). CDR3 DNA sequence: TGTGCCAGCAGCTCAGAAATGGGGGTTACTGAGCAGTTCTTC. This gives the protein CASSSEMGVTEQFF.

The chain has TRBV7-2 and TRBJ2-5; D is perhaps TRBD1 (5 bases). V lost 5 bases, J lost 5 bases, and 12 bases lay in between. The CDR3 is 13 amino acids. Germline CDR1 reads SGHTA; CDR2 reads FQGNSA. CDR3 sequence: CASSPQGMETQYF. The CDR3 nucleotides read TGTGCCAGCAGCCCCCAGGGTATGGAGACCCAGTACTTC. Filled out from reference TRBV7-2 and TRBJ2-5, the complete variable domain reads GAGVSQSPSNKVTEKGKDVELRCDPISGHTALYWYRQSLGQGLEFLIYFQGNSAPDKSGLPSDRFSAERTGGSVSTLTIQRTQQEDSAVYLCASSPQGMETQYFGPGTRLLVL.

This chain connects TRBV6-5 to TRBJ2-3, with a possible D match to TRBD2 (6 bases). Germline V CDR1 and CDR2: MNHEY, SVGAGI. With 7 bases removed from V and 6 bases from J, the gap between germline ends came to 14 bases. The length of the CDR3 is 13 residues. The CDR3 DNA follows: TGTGCCAGCACCGGGGGTGGGTGGGATACGCAGTATTTT. Its protein is CASTGGGWDTQYF.

This chain links TRBV9 with TRBJ2-2; perhaps TRBD2 as D (5 bases). V was trimmed by 0 bases and J by 5 bases, leaving 11 bases between them. Germline V gene lookup returns CDR1 SGDLS and CDR2 YYNGEE. The CDR3 is made up of 15 amino acids. This chain's CDR3 is CASSVDPLATGELFF. The CDR3 DNA reads as TGTGCCAGCAGCGTAGATCCTCTAGCTACCGGGGAGCTGTTTTTT.

The chain uses TRBV10-1 and TRBJ2-3; 11 nucleotides match TRBD2. Trimming cost V 4 bases and J 2 bases; bases outside gene matches: 5. This CDR3 spans 16 amino acids. CDR1 and CDR2 from the germline V gene are WNHNN and SYGVQD (reference sequence). CDR3 DNA sequence: TGCGCCAGCAGTGTAGCGGGAGGGGCCCCCACAGATACGCAGTATTTT. It is translated as CASSVAGGAPTDTQYF.

V is TRBV18 and J is TRBJ2-7; D is undetermined. V dropped 3 bases and J dropped 3 bases, with 9 bases sitting between them. CDR3 size: 13 residues. Per the germline V gene, CDR1 is KGHSH and CDR2 is LQKENI. CDR3 DNA: TGTGCCAGCTCACCTACGAGGAGCTACGAGCAGTACTTC. It encodes CASSPTRSYEQYF.

The chain has TRBV10-1 and TRBJ2-5; TRBD1 matches at 7 bases. The length of the CDR3 is 18 residues. V shed 3 bases, J shed 4 bases, and the junction held 17 bases outside the gene matches. Germline V gene sequence: CDR1 WNHNN, CDR2 SYGVQD (reference sequence). The DNA of the CDR3 is TGCGCCAGCAGTGAACCGATAGTGCCCCAGGGGGACCCAGAGACCCAGTACTTC. This translates into CASSEPIVPQGDPETQYF.

This clone has only one observation. This chain joins TRBV5-8 and TRBJ2-7; possibly TRBD1 or TRBD2 for D (5 bases each). V was cut by 3 bases and J by 0 bases, with 13 bases left in between. Germline V gene data show CDR1 as SGHTS and CDR2 as YDEGEE. The CDR3 spans 15 residues. CDR3 amino acids: CASSSRDRFSYEQYF. The CDR3 DNA follows: TGTGCCAGCAGCTCTCGGGACCGCTTCTCCTACGAGCAGTACTTC.

Of note for this clone: The missing conserved phenylalanine or tryptophan at the end of this CDR3 makes a read error likely. The V call is TRBV25-1, the J call TRBJ1-1; 7 bases fit TRBD1. The trim removed 5 bases at V and 4 bases at J, leaving 7 bases unmatched. Per the germline V gene, CDR1 is MGHDK and CDR2 is SYGVNS. The CDR3 spans 14 residues. CDR3 DNA sequence: TGTGCCAGCAGTAGAACAGGGGTGGCCACTGAAGCTTTCCTT. It is translated as CASSRTGVATEAFL.

This clone was counted between two and nine times. The V gene is TRBV30, the J gene TRBJ1-1; D remains ambiguous. The CDR3 spans 15 residues. Germline-derived CDR1 and CDR2 are GTSNPN and SVGIG (reference sequence). V lost 1 base and J 3 bases, leaving 15 bases between the germline ends. This CDR3 reads CAWSGTPQWDTEAFF. In nucleotides, the CDR3 is TGTGCCTGGAGTGGGACCCCCCAGTGGGACACTGAAGCTTTCTTT.

Concerning this clone: The same CDR3 can be traced to other DNA sequences in this sample. This chain connects TRBV7-2 to TRBJ1-2; D possibly corresponds to TRBD1 (6 bases). Germline-derived CDR1 and CDR2 are SGHTA and FQGNSA. With 0 bases removed from V and 5 bases from J, the gap between germline ends came to 10 bases. This CDR3 has 14 amino acids. The CDR3 coding sequence is TGTGCCAGCAGCTTAGCGCGAGGGGGGTATGGCTACACCTTC. It codes for CASSLARGGYGYTF.

For this clone: Other DNA sequences in this sample translate to the same CDR3. The rearrangement joins TRBV5-1 to TRBJ2-1; D unresolved. The ends were cut back, 0 bases at V and 0 bases at J, with 10 bases in the middle. The CDR3 totals 16 residues. CDR1 and CDR2 from the germline V gene are SGHRS and YFSETQ. CDR3 DNA: TGCGCCAGCAGCTTGGATCCTCCTAGCTCCTACAATGAGCAGTTCTTC. This sequence encodes CASSLDPPSSYNEQFF.

This clone was seen a handful of times. The chain recombines TRBV30 with TRBJ1-1, with D hard to call. The CDR3 extends over 13 amino acids. Germline V gene sequence: CDR1 GTSNPN, CDR2 SVGIG (reference sequence). Trimming removed 2 bases from V and 2 bases from J, with 9 bases in between. The CDR3, as DNA: TGTGCCTGGAGTTACGTACCAAACACTGAAGCTTTCTTT. Encoded protein: CAWSYVPNTEAFF.

The CDR3 region has the DNA TGTGCCAGCTCACCACCGGGGGGGGATGGCTACACCTTC. Residues: CASSPPGGDGYTF. The chain joins TRBV18 to TRBJ1-2, with D possibly matching TRBD1 (5 bases). Germline-derived CDR1 and CDR2 are KGHSH and LQKENI. Trimming took off 0 bases at V and 6 bases at J, with 8 bases between the two ends. CDR3 size: 13 residues.

The chain employs TRBV5-1 and TRBJ2-7; TRBD2 matches at 13 bases. The CDR3 runs to 18 residues. After removal of 0 bases from V and 5 bases from J, the junction contained 11 bases not matched to a gene. CDR1 and CDR2 from the germline V gene are SGHRS and YFSETQ. The CDR3 region is CASSLALAGGPFVHEQYF. CDR3 bases: TGCGCCAGCAGCTTGGCACTAGCGGGAGGGCCTTTTGTCCACGAGCAGTACTTC. Using reference TRBV5-1 and TRBJ2-7 for the parts outside the CDR3, the full variable domain is KAGVTQTPRYLIKTRGQQVTLSCSPISGHRSVSWYQQTPGQGLQFLFEYFSETQRNKGNFPGRFSGRQFSNSRSEMNVSTLELGDSALYLCASSLALAGGPFVHEQYFGPGTRLTVT.

The gene calls are TRBV21-1 and TRBJ1-4. TRBV21-1 is a documented pseudogene. The CDR3 is made up of 15 amino acids. The DNA of the CDR3 is TGTGCCAGCAGCACCAAGCCCGCAACTAATGAAAAACTGTTTTTT. Encoded protein: CASSTKPATNEKLFF.

The chain recombines TRBV28 with TRBJ2-1; 7 bases match TRBD2. The CDR3 covers 13 residues. J gave up 10 bases and V 2 bases, and 5 bases lay outside the gene matches. CDR1 is MDHEN, CDR2 SYDVKM, per germline. The CDR3 DNA is TGTGCCAGCAGTTTAGTCGGGAGGCGGGAGCAGTTCTTC. This sequence encodes CASSLVGRREQFF.

The chain employs TRBV12-5 and TRBJ1-2; TRBD1 matches at 12 bases. The CDR3 consists of 16 residues. The V and J ends lost 9 bases and 5 bases, in that order; junction bases with no gene match: 13. The germline gives CDR1 LGHNT, CDR2 FRNRAP. The DNA for the CDR3 is TGTGCTAGCGCTCCTTGGAGGGACAGGGGGCTATATGGCTACACCTTC. It translates to CASAPWRDRGLYGYTF.

This sequence joins TRBV7-2 and TRBJ1-5; TRBD1 might be the D (5 bases). The germline gives CDR1 SGHTA, CDR2 FQGNSA. The CDR3 runs 16 residues. The V end was cut by 1 base, the J end by 4 bases, with 14 bases between. The CDR3 DNA sequence: TGTGCCAGCAGCTTAGTTGGGGGGACCCCGAATCAGCCCCAGCATTTT. Amino acids: CASSLVGGTPNQPQHF.